The source of this TCR beta chain is a study of T cells in Graves' hyperthyroidism and ophthalmopathy. Study results and limitations: Most clonotypes expanded in the thyroid (above 0.001) were also present in blood. A 13 V-J model separated ophthalmopathy from stable hyperthyroidism.

The CDR3 runs 13 residues. V lost 3 bases, J lost 8 bases, and 10 bases lay in between. Germline values: CDR1 SGHAT, CDR2 FQNNGV. This clonotype was seen at least ten times. Antigen specificity is unknown. It was RNA transcripts that yielded the amplified TCR beta CDR3 regions. The HTBI set primed first-round TCR CDR3 RT-PCR. Each CDR3 protein gets one entry after TCRdb re-called the multiplex PCR reads with MiXCR. The sample carries approximately 620,000 distinct CDR3 sequences, approximately 15% recorded once. This sequence was found in a woman aged 40 to 50 with Graves' ophthalmopathy. This chain links TRBV11-2 with TRBJ2-2; D gene uncertain. Sequenced sample: blood. CDR3 in amino acids: CASSLVLAGELFF. The CDR3, as DNA: TGTGCCAGCAGCTTGGTGTTGGCTGGGGAGCTGTTTTTT.